This TCR beta chain came from a study of graft-versus-host responses after intestinal transplantation. In the study overall: Those transplanted obtained multivisceral, liver-intestinal, or isolated intestinal grafts. Study results and caveats: GvH clonotypes were identified within recipient marrow, with a subset emerging first in ileum or blood.

Generated by immunoSEQ multiplex PCR, the TCRdb table keeps only in-frame clones and is missing some. Of tens of thousands of clones listed, approximately 92% are singletons. This clone was detected once. The antigen is undetermined. V dropped 3 bases and J dropped 5 bases, with 10 bases sitting between them. The CDR3 runs 13 residues. From germline, CDR1 is GTSNPN and CDR2 SVGIG (reference sequence). The sequencing used PBMCs, collected about 37 weeks after intestinal transplant. This TCR derives from a human patient who received an intestinal transplant, so some T cells may come from the graft donor. V gene TRBV30 combines with J gene TRBJ1-4, with D perhaps matching TRBD1 (5 bases). The CDR3 DNA reads TGTGCCTGGAGGGGGACCTCAAATGAAAAACTGTTTTTT. Amino acids: CAWRGTSNEKLFF.